Listed below are T cell receptor beta chains from one sample, sequenced in a study of T cells in tumors after PD-1 blockade. Clones were sequenced by immunoSEQ multiplex PCR, and TCRdb holds only the in-frame ones, with some missing. The table shows 30,000 to 35,000 clones, with approximately 70% occurring only once. This specimen consisted of PBMCs, obtained after anti-PD-1 treatment. These receptors were collected from a human donor with basal cell carcinoma. Both conserved end residues are part of each CDR3. The D gene is left open where the match is weak. Size is omitted from some rows. Given values are once, few, many or a class for expanded clones.

clone size	J gene	D gene	V gene	CDR3 protein	CDR3 DNA
NA	TRBJ1-2	NA	TRBV25-1	CASSEGIHGGYTF	TGTGCCAGCAGTGAAGGAATCCACGGCGGCTACACCTTC
NA	TRBJ2-4	TRBD1	TRBV6-5	CASTLGGTGLNIQYF	TGTGCCAGCACTCTCGGAGGGACAGGGTTAAACATTCAGTACTTC
NA	TRBJ2-3	NA	TRBV6-5	CASRSVSGTDTQYF	TGTGCCAGCAGGTCCGTTTCAGGAACAGATACGCAGTATTTT
NA	TRBJ1-4	NA	TRBV19	CASSTRQLRKLFF	TGTGCCAGTAGTACTAGACAGCTCCGAAAACTGTTTTTT
NA	TRBJ2-1	TRBD1	TRBV10-3	CATQGLDEQFF	TGTGCCACACAGGGGCTAGATGAGCAGTTCTTC
NA	TRBJ2-7	NA	TRBV5-1	CASSLVGFTYEQYF	TGCGCCAGCAGCTTGGTAGGGTTCACCTACGAGCAGTACTTC
NA	TRBJ1-1	NA	TRBV11-3	CASSSSGRITEAFF	TGTGCCAGCAGCTCCTCCGGCAGGATCACTGAAGCTTTCTTT
NA	TRBJ1-5	NA	TRBV23-1	CASSQSSADSNQPQHF	TGCGCCAGCAGTCAATCCTCCGCAGATAGCAATCAGCCCCAGCATTTT
NA	TRBJ2-5	NA	TRBV14	CASSPGLDYETQYF	TGTGCCAGCAGCCCCGGTCTGGATTACGAGACCCAGTACTTC
NA	TRBJ1-5	TRBD1	TRBV6-2/TRBV6-3	CASSYTGDRQPQHF	TGTGCCAGCAGTTACACAGGGGATCGCCAGCCCCAGCATTTT
few	TRBJ2-3	NA	TRBV12-2	CASRLGGGLSSTDTQYF	TGTGCAAGTCGCTTAGGGGGCGGACTATCCAGCACAGATACGCAGTATTTT
NA	TRBJ1-2	NA	TRBV6-6	CASSYEHPAYYGYTF	TGTGCCAGCAGTTACGAACATCCCGCCTACTATGGCTACACCTTC
NA	TRBJ1-1	NA	TRBV7-9	CASSLGGEVTEAFF	TGTGCCAGCAGCTTAGGTGGGGAGGTCACTGAAGCTTTCTTT
NA	TRBJ1-1	NA	TRBV5-6	CASSFRRLNTEAFF	TGTGCCAGCAGCTTTCGACGTCTCAACACTGAAGCTTTCTTT
few	TRBJ2-7	TRBD1	TRBV6-5	CASSFRDRDYEQYF	TGTGCCAGCAGTTTCCGGGACAGGGACTACGAGCAGTACTTC
NA	TRBJ2-3	TRBD1	TRBV5-1	CASSQGQGARDTQYF	TGCGCCAGCAGCCAGGGACAGGGGGCGAGAGATACGCAGTATTTT
few	TRBJ2-1	TRBD1	TRBV11-1	CASSLVGGGTNEQFF	TGTGCCAGCAGCTTAGTAGGGGGCGGAACTAATGAGCAGTTCTTC
NA	TRBJ2-1	TRBD2	TRBV5-4	CASSSGTSGYNEQFF	TGTGCCAGCAGCAGCGGGACTAGCGGGTACAATGAGCAGTTCTTC
NA	TRBJ1-5	TRBD1	TRBV7-8	CASSAHRGNQPQHF	TGTGCCAGCAGCGCTCACAGGGGTAATCAGCCCCAGCATTTT
NA	TRBJ1-1	TRBD1	TRBV4-3	CASSQVNRGTEAFF	TGCGCCAGCAGCCAAGTAAACAGGGGCACTGAAGCTTTCTTT
NA	TRBJ2-2	TRBD2	TRBV5-1	CASSLAGANTGELFF	TGCGCCAGCAGCCTAGCGGGAGCGAACACCGGGGAGCTGTTTTTT
NA	TRBJ1-2	NA	TRBV3-1/TRBV3-2	CASSQGTRGYTF	TGTGCCAGCAGCCAAGGGACGAGGGGCTACACCTTC
NA	TRBJ2-1	TRBD2	TRBV7-2	CASSQAGSWNEQFF	TGTGCCAGCAGCCAAGCGGGGAGCTGGAATGAGCAGTTCTTC
few	TRBJ1-1	NA	TRBV5-1	CASREGTSTEAFF	TGCGCCAGCAGGGAGGGGACCAGCACTGAAGCTTTCTTT
NA	TRBJ2-6	NA	TRBV7-3	CASSLVLSGANVLTF	TGTGCCAGCAGCTTAGTTCTTTCTGGGGCCAACGTCCTGACTTTC
NA	TRBJ1-6	NA	TRBV13	CASSFGGRSYNSPLHF	TGTGCCAGCAGCTTTGGGGGGAGATCCTATAATTCACCCCTCCACTTT
hyperexpanded	TRBJ2-7	NA	TRBV5-6	CASSLGGGTYEQYF	TGTGCCAGCAGCTTGGGAGGTGGAACCTACGAGCAGTACTTC
NA	TRBJ2-1	NA	TRBV27	CASSLSAGGKQFF	TGTGCCAGCAGTTTATCGGCGGGCGGTAAGCAGTTCTTC
few	TRBJ2-1	TRBD2	TRBV4-2	CASSPDSGSSYNEQFF	TGTGCCAGCAGCCCAGATAGCGGGAGCTCCTACAATGAGCAGTTCTTC
NA	TRBJ2-2	TRBD2	TRBV5-4	CASSLPAGDTGELFF	TGTGCCAGCAGCTTGCCAGCGGGAGACACCGGGGAGCTGTTTTTT
NA	TRBJ2-3	NA	TRBV7-3	CASSALGDPRKTDTQYF	TGTGCCAGCTCTGCCCTGGGCGACCCTCGTAAGACAGATACGCAGTATTTT
once	TRBJ1-2	TRBD1	TRBV7-6	CASSRYLVNQGGLDGYTF	TGTGCCAGCAGCCGTTACTTAGTTAATCAGGGGGGGCTCGATGGCTACACCTTC
NA	TRBJ1-5	TRBD1	TRBV5-1	CASSLGTGGSQPQHF	TGCGCCAGCAGCTTGGGCACAGGGGGCAGTCAGCCCCAGCATTTT
NA	TRBJ1-5	NA	TRBV2	CASSEATRYNQPQHF	TGTGCCAGCAGTGAAGCAACCAGGTACAATCAGCCCCAGCATTTT
NA	TRBJ2-7	TRBD2	TRBV25-1	CASTGGIGSGSYEQYF	TGTGCCAGCACTGGAGGTATTGGAAGCGGGAGCTACGAGCAGTACTTC
few	TRBJ1-5	TRBD1	TRBV30	CAWSVGRQGGQPQHF	TGTGCCTGGAGTGTGGGGCGACAGGGGGGTCAGCCCCAGCATTTT
NA	TRBJ2-1	NA	TRBV7-8	CASSLYALGYNEQFF	TGTGCCAGCAGCTTATACGCTCTGGGGTACAATGAGCAGTTCTTC
NA	TRBJ2-7	NA	TRBV6-5	CASNRDWTSYEQYF	TGTGCCAGCAACCGGGACTGGACATCCTACGAGCAGTACTTC
NA	TRBJ2-3	NA	TRBV15	CATSPTQDPRDTQYF	TGTGCCACCAGCCCCACACAGGACCCCAGGGATACGCAGTATTTT
NA	TRBJ1-3	TRBD1	TRBV7-2	CASSLYRGENTIYF	TGTGCCAGCAGCTTGTACAGGGGTGAAAACACCATATATTTT
few	TRBJ2-3	NA	TRBV6-2/TRBV6-3	CASSFRLGGDTQYF	TGTGCCAGCAGTTTTCGACTAGGGGGAGATACGCAGTATTTT
NA	TRBJ2-7	NA	TRBV18	CASSPLPPDEQYF	TGTGCCAGCTCACCGTTGCCTCCCGACGAGCAGTACTTC
NA	TRBJ1-1	NA	TRBV6-5	CASSYSTRRLTEAFF	TGTGCCAGCAGTTACTCGACGCGACGTTTGACTGAAGCTTTCTTT
NA	TRBJ1-2	TRBD1	TRBV5-1	CASSDRGFLYGYTF	TGCGCCAGCTCCGACAGGGGCTTCCTTTATGGCTACACCTTC
NA	TRBJ2-1	TRBD1	TRBV27	CASRKTGGGWNEQFF	TGTGCCAGCAGAAAGACAGGGGGCGGATGGAATGAGCAGTTCTTC
NA	TRBJ2-2	NA	TRBV11-3	CASSPPWGTGELFF	TGTGCCAGCAGCCCGCCGTGGGGCACCGGGGAGCTGTTTTTT
NA	TRBJ1-1	TRBD1	TRBV28	CASSLPDRGKAFF	TGTGCCAGCAGTTTGCCCGACAGGGGCAAAGCTTTCTTT
once	TRBJ1-3	TRBD1	TRBV7-2	CASSLVGGDGNTIYF	TGTGCCAGCAGCTTAGTAGGGGGCGATGGAAACACCATATATTTT
NA	TRBJ2-7	NA	TRBV7-2	CASRPPGGFSYEQYF	TGTGCCAGCAGACCCCCTGGGGGTTTCTCCTACGAGCAGTACTTC
NA	TRBJ2-7	TRBD2	TRBV6-6	CASSYSGLAGSWEQYF	TGTGCCAGCAGTTACTCCGGACTAGCGGGTTCTTGGGAGCAGTACTTC
many	TRBJ2-1	NA	TRBV19	CASSTPGLYNEQFF	TGTGCCAGTAGTACCCCGGGGCTCTACAATGAGCAGTTCTTC
NA	TRBJ2-6	NA	TRBV7-8	CASSGGTAAGQILLRANVLTF	TGTGCCAGCAGCGGGGGTACGGCGGCGGGACAGATTCTCCTCCGGGCCAACGTCCTGACTTTC
NA	TRBJ1-4	NA	TRBV28	CASTLGAAPNEKLFF	TGTGCCAGCACCTTAGGGGCCGCTCCAAATGAAAAACTGTTTTTT
few	TRBJ1-1	NA	TRBV21-1	CAARGRVANTEAFF	TGTGCCGCCCGGGGCAGGGTGGCGAACACTGAAGCTTTCTTT
NA	TRBJ2-5	TRBD2	TRBV5-1	CASSPRDRGGQETQYF	TGCGCCAGCAGCCCACGGGACCGGGGGGGCCAAGAGACCCAGTACTTC